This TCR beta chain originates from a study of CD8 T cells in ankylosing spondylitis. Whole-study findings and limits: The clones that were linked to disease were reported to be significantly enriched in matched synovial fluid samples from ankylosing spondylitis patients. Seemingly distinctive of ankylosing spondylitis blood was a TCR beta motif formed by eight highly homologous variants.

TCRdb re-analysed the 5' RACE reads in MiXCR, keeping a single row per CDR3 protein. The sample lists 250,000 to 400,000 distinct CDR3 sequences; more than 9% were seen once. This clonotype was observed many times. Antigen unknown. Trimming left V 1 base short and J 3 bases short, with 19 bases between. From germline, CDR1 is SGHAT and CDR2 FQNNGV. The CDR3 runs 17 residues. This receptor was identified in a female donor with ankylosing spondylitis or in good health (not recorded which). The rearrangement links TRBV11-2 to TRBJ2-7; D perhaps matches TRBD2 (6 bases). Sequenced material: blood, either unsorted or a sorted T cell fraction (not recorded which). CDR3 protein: CASSLGPLAGRNYEQYF. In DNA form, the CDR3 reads TGTGCCAGCAGCTTAGGGCCCCTGGCGGGACGGAACTACGAGCAGTACTTC.